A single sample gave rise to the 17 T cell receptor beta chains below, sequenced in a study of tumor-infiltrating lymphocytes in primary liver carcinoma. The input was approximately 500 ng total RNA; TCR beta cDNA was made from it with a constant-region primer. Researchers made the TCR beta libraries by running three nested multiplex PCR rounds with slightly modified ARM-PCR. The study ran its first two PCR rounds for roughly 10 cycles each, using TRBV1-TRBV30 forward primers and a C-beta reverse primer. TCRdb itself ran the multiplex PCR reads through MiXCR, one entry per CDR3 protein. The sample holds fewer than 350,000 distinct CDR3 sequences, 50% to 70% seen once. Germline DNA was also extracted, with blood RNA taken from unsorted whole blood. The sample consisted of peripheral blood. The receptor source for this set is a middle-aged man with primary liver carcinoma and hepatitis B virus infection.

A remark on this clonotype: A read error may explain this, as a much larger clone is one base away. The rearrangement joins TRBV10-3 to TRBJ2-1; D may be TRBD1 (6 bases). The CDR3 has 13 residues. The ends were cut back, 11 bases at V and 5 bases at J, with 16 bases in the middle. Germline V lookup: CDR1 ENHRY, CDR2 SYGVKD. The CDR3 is CAAIQGNDNEQFF. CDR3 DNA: TGTGCCGCTATACAGGGCAATGACAATGAGCAGTTCTTC.

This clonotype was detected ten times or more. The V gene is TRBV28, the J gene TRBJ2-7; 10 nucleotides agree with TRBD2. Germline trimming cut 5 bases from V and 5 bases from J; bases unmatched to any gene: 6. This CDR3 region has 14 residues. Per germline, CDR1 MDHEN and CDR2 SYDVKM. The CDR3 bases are TGTGCCAGCAGTCCGCTAGCGGGAGTACACGAGCAGTACTTC. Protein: CASSPLAGVHEQYF.

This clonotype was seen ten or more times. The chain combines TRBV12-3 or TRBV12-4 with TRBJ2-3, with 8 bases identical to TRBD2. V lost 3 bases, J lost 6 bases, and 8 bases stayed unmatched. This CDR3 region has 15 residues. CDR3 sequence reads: CASSLRSGSFDTQYF. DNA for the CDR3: TGTGCCAGCAGTTTGAGAAGCGGGAGCTTCGATACGCAGTATTTT.

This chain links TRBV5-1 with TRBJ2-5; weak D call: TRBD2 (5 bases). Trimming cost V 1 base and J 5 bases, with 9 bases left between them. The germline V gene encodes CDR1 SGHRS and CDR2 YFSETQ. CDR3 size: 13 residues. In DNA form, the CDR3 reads TGCGCCAGCAGCTTGTTTGCGGGCGAGACCCAGTACTTC. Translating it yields CASSLFAGETQYF.

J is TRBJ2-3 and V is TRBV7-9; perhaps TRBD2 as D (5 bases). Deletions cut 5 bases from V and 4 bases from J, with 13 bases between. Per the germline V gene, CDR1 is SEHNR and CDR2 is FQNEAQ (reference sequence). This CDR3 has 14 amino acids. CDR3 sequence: CASSHRDYPDTQYF. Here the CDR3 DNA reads TGTGCCAGCAGCCACCGTGACTATCCAGATACGCAGTATTTT.

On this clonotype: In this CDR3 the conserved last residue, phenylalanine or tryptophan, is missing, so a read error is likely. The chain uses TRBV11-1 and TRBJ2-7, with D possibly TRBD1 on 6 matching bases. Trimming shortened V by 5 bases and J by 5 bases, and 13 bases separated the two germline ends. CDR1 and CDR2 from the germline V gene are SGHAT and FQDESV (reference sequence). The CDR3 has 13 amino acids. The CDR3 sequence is CASSPLQGHEQYL. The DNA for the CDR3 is TGTGCCAGCAGCCCTTTACAGGGTCACGAGCAGTACCTC.

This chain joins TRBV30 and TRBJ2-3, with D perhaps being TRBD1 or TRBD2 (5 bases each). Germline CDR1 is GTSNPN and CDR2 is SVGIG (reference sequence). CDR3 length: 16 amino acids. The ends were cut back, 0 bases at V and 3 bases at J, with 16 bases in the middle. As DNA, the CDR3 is TGTGCCTGGAGTGTACAAGGACTGGGGGTTACAGATACGCAGTATTTT. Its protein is CAWSVQGLGVTDTQYF.

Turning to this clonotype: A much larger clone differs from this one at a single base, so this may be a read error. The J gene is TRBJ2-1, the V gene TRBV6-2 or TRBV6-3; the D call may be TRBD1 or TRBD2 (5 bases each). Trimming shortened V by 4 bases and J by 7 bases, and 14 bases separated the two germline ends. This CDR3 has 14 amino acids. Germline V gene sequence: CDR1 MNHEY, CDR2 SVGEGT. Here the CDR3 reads CASSCPGSSNEQFF. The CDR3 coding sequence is TGTGCCAGCAGTTGCCCAGGGAGTTCTAATGAGCAGTTCTTC.

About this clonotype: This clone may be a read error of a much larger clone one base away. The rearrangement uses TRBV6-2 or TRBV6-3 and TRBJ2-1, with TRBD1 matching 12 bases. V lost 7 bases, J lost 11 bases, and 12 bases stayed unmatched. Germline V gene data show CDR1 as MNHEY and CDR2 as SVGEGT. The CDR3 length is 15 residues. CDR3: CASTLGQGAFYKQFF. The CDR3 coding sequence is TGTGCCAGCACCCTGGGACAGGGGGCCTTCTATAAGCAGTTCTTC.

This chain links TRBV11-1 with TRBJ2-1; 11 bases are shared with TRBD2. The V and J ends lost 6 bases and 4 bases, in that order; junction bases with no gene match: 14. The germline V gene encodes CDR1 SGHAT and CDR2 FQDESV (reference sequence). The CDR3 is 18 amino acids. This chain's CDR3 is CASSLTSGSSTAYNEQFF. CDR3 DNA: TGTGCCAGCAGTCTTACTAGCGGGAGTTCCACCGCATACAATGAGCAGTTCTTC.

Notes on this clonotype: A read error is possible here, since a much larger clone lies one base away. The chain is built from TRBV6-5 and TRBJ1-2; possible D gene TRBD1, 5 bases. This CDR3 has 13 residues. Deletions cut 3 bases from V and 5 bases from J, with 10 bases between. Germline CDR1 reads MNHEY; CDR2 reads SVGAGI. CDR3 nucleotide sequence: TGTGCCAGCAGTTATGGCGACAGATATGGCTACACCTTC. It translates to CASSYGDRYGYTF.

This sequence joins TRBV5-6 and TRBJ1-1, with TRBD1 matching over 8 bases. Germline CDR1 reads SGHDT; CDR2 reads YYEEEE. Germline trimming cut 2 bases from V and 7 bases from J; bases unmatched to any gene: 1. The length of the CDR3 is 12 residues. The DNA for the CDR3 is TGTGCCAGCAGCTTTGGACAGGGTGAAGCTTTCTTT. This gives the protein CASSFGQGEAFF.

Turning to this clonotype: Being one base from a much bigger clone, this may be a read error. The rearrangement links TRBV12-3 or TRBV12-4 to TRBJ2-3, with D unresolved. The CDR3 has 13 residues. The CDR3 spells CASSPGSTYTQYF. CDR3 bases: TGTGCCAGCAGTCCCGGAAGCACATATACGCAGTATTTT.

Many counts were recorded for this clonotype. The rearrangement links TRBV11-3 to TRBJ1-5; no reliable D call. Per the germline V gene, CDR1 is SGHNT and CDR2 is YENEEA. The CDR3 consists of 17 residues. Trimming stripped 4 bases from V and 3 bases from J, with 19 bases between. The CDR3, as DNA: TGTGCCAGCAGCTCAATCTCCTCCTGGGTTTTCAATCAGCCCCAGCATTTT. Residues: CASSSISSWVFNQPQHF.

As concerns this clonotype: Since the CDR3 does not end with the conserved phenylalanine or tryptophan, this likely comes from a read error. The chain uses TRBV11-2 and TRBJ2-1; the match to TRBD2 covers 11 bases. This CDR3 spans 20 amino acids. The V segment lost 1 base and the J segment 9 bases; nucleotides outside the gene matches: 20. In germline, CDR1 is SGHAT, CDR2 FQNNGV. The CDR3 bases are TGTGCCAGCAGCTTAGTCGGGGGGCGCGTTACTAGCGGGAGTAACAGTGAGCAGTTCTCC. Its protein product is CASSLVGGRVTSGSNSEQFS.

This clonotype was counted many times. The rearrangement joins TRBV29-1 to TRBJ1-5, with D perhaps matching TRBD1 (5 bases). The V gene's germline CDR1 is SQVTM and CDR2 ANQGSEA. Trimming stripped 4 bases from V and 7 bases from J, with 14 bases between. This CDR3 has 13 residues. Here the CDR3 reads CSVAPGPGQPQHF. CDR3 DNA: TGCAGCGTTGCTCCAGGGCCTGGCCAGCCCCAGCATTTT. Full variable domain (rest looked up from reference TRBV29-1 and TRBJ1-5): SAVISQKPSRDICQRGTSLTIQCQVDSQVTMMFWYRQQPGQSLTLIATANQGSEATYESGFVIDKFPISRPNLTFSTLTVSNMSPEDSSIYLCSVAPGPGQPQHFGDGTRLSIL.

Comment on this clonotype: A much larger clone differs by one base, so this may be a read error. The CDR3 is CASSEAGGAYKQYF. The DNA of the CDR3 is TGTGCCAGCAGTGAAGCGGGGGGAGCCTACAAGCAGTACTTC. This sequence joins TRBV6-1 and TRBJ2-7; D is perhaps TRBD2 (6 bases). This CDR3 comprises 14 residues. Germline CDR1 reads MNHNS; CDR2 reads SASEGT.